The clone carrying this T cell receptor (beta chain) was picked up one time. Its antigen is currently unknown. The data were produced by immunoSEQ multiplex PCR, yet TCRdb's version contains in-frame clones alone and is incomplete. The table has hundreds of thousands of clones, 83% seen once; the top ten hold roughly 5.7%. This sample was taken from a study of cytomegalovirus exposure and HLA in healthy donors. Regarding the study as a whole: Researchers reported that three CMV-associated chains were confirmed in vitro as CMV antigen-specific. The authors enumerated 150 to 200 TCR beta chains as linked to cytomegalovirus. Whilst most TCR sequences proved rare, a subset of public TCRs occurred across many donors. The classifier reportedly diagnosed cytomegalovirus status with high sensitivity and specificity.

Germline V gene lookup returns CDR1 MGHDK and CDR2 SYGVNS. The CDR3 sequence is 14 residues long. V was pared by 6 bases and J by 4 bases, with 16 bases between. The sequenced material came from PBMCs. This chain connects TRBV25-1 to TRBJ2-7; possible D gene TRBD2, 6 bases. This sequence was found in a woman between 18 and 30 years old in good health and CMV-seronegative. CDR3 residues: CASRGDTGDYEQYF. The CDR3 DNA reads as TGTGCCAGCAGGGGAGATACGGGGGATTACGAGCAGTACTTC.